This T cell receptor beta chain is drawn from a study of T cells in Graves' hyperthyroidism and ophthalmopathy. A patient was excluded if there was uncontrolled infection, other autoimmune disease, pregnancy or lactation. This clonotype was seen many times. Its target is unknown. This CDR3 is built from 13 residues. Germline V CDR1 and CDR2: DFQATT, SNEGSKA (reference sequence). The ends were cut back, 6 bases at V and 2 bases at J, with 11 bases in the middle. Findings and limits, study-wide: Most thyroid clonotypes that were expanded above 0.001 also turned up in blood.

Authors of the study amplified TCR beta CDR3 regions from RNA transcripts. In the first-round RT-PCR of the TCR CDR3, the HTBI primer set was used. TCRdb re-analysed the multiplex PCR reads in MiXCR, keeping a single row per CDR3 protein. The sample contains around 570,000 distinct CDR3 sequences, 15% to 20% of which appear only once. The sample taken for sequencing was blood. This TCR was sampled from a man aged 40-55 years with Graves' ophthalmopathy. The chain couples TRBV20-1 to TRBJ1-5; unclear D gene. CDR3 sequence: CSAKTGGNQPQHF. The CDR3 coding sequence is TGCAGTGCGAAGACCGGAGGCAATCAGCCCCAGCATTTT.